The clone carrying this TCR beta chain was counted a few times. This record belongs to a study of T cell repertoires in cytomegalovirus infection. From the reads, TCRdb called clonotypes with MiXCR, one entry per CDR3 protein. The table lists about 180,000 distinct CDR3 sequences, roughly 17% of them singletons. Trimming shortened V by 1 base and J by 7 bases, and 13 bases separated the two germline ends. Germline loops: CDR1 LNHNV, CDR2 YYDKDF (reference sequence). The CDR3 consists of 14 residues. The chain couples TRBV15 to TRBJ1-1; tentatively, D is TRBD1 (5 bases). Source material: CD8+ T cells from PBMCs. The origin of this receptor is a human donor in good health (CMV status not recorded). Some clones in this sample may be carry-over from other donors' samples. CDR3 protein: CATSRVREGGEAFF. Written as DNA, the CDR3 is TGTGCCACCAGCAGAGTCAGGGAGGGTGGTGAAGCTTTCTTT.